A selection of T cell receptor beta chains follows, all from one sample in a study of cytomegalovirus exposure and HLA in healthy donors. Generated by immunoSEQ multiplex PCR, the TCRdb table keeps only in-frame clones and is missing some. The sample holds about 120,000 clones, over 60% seen once. The specimen was PBMCs. These receptors all stem from a woman aged 40 to 50 in good health and CMV-seropositive. CDR3s leave out the opening cysteine and the closing phenylalanine or tryptophan.

V	J	CDR3
TRBV5-1	TRBJ2-7	ASSLGGVGIYEQY
TRBV27	TRBJ1-6	ASSFDRATDSPLH
TRBV6-1	TRBJ1-1	ASSEIRGLNTEAF
TRBV19	TRBJ2-7	ASRPGTATYEQY
TRBV5-1	TRBJ1-1	ASSLGAENTEAF
TRBV5-4	TRBJ1-1	ASSVDQGGLTEAF
TRBV29-1	TRBJ1-1	SVGQGQTTEAF
TRBV2	TRBJ1-4	ASRDSPNEKLF
TRBV5-8	TRBJ2-5	ASSLAGSKETQY
TRBV5-1	TRBJ1-4	ASSLQGGGNEKLF
TRBV7-3	TRBJ2-7	ASSSGLAGGRGEQY
TRBV7-2	TRBJ2-5	ASSRSSQETQY
TRBV4-1	TRBJ2-3	ASSQDRRAGGVDTQY
TRBV4-2	TRBJ2-1	ASSQAGESYEQF
TRBV6-5	TRBJ1-1	ASSSKDRALTEAF
TRBV9	TRBJ2-3	ASSTGTSGRGDTQY
TRBV7-2	TRBJ1-1	ASSLQGAGFAEAF
TRBV10-3	TRBJ1-2	AISGRTGDYGYT
TRBV6-1	TRBJ1-2	ASSEDRGAPFGYT
TRBV6-4	TRBJ2-1	ASPDCPSSGKIAYNEQF
TRBV5-6	TRBJ2-7	ASSLGAGVTGGQY
TRBV13	TRBJ2-7	ASSPPGGGSYEQY
TRBV5-1	TRBJ2-4	ASSFYADEAAKNIQY
TRBV18	TRBJ1-5	ASSPTETSQPQH
TRBV4-2	TRBJ1-1	ASSHTQGVNTEAF
TRBV9	TRBJ2-5	ASSVVDSGRETQY
TRBV29-1	TRBJ1-2	SVEGGGGYP
TRBV6-1	TRBJ2-1	ASSEAVAGERNEQF
TRBV2	TRBJ2-3	ASRATGSDTQY
TRBV2	TRBJ2-1	ASSLLNEQF
TRBV6-1	TRBJ2-3	ASSEALAGGTDTQY
TRBV2	TRBJ1-2	ASRLQGVDGYT
TRBV19	TRBJ2-3	ASSRDRGSDTQY
TRBV7-6	TRBJ1-1	ASSLGGVLTEAF